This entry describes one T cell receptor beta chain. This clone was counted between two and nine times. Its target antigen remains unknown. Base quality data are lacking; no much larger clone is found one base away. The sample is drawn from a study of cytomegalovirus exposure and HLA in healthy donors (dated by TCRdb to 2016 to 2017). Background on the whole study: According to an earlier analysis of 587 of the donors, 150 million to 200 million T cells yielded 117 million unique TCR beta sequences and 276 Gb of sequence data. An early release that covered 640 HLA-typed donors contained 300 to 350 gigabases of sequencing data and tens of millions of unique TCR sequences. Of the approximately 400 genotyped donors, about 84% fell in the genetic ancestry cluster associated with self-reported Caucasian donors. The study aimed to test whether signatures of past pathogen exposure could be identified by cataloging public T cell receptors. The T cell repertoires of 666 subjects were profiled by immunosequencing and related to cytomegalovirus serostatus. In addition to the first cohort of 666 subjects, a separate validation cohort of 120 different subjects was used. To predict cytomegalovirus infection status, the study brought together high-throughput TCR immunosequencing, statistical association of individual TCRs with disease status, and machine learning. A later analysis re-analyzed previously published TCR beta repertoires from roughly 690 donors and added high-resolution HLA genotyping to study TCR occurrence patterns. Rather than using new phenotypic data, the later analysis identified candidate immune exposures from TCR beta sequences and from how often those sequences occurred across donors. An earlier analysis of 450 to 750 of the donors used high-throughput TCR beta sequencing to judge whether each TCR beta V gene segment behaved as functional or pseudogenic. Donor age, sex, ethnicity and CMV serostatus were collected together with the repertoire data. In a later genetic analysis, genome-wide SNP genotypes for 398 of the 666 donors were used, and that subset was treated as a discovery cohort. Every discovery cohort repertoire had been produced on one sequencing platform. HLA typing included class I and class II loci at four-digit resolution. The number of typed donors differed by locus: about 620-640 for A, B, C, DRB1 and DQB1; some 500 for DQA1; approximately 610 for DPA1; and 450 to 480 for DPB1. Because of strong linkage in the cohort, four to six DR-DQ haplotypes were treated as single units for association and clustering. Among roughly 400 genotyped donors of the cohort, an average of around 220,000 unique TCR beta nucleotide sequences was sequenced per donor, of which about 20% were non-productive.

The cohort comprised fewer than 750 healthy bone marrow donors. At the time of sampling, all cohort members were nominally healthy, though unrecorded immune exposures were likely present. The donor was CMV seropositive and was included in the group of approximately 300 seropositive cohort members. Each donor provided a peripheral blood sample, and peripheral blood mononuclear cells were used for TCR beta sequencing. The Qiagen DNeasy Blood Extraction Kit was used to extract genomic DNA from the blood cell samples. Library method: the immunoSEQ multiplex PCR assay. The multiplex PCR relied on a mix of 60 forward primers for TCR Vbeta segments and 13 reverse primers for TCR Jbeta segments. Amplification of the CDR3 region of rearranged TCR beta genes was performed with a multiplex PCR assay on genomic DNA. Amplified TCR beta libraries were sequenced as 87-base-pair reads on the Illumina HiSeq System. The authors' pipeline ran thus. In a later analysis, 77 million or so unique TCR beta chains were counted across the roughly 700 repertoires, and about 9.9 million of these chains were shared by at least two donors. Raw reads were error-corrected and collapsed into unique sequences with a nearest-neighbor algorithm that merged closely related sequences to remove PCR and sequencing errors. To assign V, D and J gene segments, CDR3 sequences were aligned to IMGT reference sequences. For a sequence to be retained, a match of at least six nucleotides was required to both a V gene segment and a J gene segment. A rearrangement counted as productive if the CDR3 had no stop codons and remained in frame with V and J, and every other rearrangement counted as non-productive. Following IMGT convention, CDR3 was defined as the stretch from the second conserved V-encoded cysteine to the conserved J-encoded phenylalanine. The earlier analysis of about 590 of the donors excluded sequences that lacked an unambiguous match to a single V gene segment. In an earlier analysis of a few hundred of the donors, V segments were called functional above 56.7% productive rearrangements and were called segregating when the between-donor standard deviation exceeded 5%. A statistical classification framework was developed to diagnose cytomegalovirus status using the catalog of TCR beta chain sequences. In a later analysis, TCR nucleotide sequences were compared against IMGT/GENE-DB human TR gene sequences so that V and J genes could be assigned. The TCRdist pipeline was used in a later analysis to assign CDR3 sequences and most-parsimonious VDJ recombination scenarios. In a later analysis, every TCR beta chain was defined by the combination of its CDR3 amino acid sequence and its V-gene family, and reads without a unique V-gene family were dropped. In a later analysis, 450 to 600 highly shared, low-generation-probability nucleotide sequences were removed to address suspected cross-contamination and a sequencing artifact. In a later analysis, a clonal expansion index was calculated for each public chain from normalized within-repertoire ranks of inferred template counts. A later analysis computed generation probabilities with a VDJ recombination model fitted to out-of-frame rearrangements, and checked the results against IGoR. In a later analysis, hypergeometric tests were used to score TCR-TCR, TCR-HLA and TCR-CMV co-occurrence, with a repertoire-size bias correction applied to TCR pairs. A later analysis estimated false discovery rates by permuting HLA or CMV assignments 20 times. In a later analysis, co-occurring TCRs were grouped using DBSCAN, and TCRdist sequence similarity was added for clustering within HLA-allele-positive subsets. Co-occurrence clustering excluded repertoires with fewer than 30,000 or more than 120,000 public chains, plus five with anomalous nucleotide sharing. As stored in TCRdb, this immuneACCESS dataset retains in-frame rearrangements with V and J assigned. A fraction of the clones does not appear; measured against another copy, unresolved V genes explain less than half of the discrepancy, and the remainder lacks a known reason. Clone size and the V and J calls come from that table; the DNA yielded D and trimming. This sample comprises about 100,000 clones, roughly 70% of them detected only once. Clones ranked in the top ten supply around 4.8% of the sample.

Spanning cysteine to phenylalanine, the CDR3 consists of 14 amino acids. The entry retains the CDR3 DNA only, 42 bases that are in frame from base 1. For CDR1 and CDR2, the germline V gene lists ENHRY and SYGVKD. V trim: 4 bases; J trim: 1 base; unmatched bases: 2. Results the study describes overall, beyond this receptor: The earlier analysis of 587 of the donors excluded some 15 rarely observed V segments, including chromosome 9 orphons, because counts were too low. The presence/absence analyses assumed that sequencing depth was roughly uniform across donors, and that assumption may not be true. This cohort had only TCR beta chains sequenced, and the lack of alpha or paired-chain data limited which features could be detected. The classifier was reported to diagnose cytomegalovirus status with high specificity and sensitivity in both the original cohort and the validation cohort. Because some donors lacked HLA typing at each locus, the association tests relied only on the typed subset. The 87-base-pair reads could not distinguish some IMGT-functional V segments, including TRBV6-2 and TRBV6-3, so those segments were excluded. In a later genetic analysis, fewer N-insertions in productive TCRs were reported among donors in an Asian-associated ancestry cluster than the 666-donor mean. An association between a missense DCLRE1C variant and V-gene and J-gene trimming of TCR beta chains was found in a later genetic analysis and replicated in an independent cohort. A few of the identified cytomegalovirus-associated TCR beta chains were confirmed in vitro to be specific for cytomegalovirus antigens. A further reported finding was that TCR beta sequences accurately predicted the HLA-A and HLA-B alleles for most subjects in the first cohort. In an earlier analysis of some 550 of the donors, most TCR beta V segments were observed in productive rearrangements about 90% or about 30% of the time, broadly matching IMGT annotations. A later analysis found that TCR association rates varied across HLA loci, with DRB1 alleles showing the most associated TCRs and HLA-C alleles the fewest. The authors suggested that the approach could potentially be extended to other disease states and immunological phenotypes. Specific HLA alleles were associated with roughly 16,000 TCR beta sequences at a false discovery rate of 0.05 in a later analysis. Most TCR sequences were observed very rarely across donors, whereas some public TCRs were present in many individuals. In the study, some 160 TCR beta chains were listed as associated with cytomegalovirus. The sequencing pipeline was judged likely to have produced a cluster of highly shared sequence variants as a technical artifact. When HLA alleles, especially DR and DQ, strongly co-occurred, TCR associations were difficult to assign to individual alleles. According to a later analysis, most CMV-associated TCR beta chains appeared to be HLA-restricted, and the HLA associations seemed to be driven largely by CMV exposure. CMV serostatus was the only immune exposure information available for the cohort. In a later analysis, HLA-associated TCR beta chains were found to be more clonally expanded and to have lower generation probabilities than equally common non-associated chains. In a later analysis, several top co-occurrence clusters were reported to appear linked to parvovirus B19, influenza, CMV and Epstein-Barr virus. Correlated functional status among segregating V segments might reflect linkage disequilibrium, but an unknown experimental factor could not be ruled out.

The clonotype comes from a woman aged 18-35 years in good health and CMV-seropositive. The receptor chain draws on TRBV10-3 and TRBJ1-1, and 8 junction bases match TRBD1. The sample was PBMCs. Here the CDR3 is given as CAISVDRGNTEAFF. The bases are TGTGCCATCAGTGTTGACAGGGGGAACACTGAAGCTTTCTTT.